A selection of T cell receptor beta chains follows, all from one sample in a study of cytomegalovirus exposure and HLA in healthy donors. Generated by immunoSEQ multiplex PCR, the TCRdb table keeps only in-frame clones and is missing some. The repertoire holds 120,000 to 150,000 clones, with almost 85% as singletons. The sequencing input was PBMCs. The receptors were sampled from a woman aged 35 to 49 in good health and CMV-seronegative. Both conserved end residues are part of each CDR3. A D gene is named only where the DNA matches it firmly. Not all rows give a size; the values are once, few, many and, for expanded clones, a class.

.	.	TRBJ1-1	TRBV28	CASTREGVGNTEAFF	TGTGCCAGCACCAGGGAGGGGGTCGGGAACACTGAAGCTTTCTTT
TRBD1	.	TRBJ1-6	TRBV5-1	CASSRDRGGGSPLHF	TGCGCCAGCAGCCGGGACAGGGGCGGTGGTTCACCCCTCCACTTT
.	.	TRBJ1-3	TRBV21-1	CASSKAPGMAGNTIYF	TGTGCCAGCAGCAAAGCGCCGGGGATGGCTGGAAACACCATATATTTT
.	once	TRBJ1-5	TRBV7-6	CASSPGALEGQPQHF	TGTGCCAGCAGCCCAGGGGCCCTAGAGGGTCAGCCCCAGCATTTT
.	once	TRBJ1-1	TRBV5-4	CASSPEHSNTEAFF	TGTGCCAGCAGCCCCGAGCACTCGAACACTGAAGCTTTCTTT
TRBD2	.	TRBJ2-1	TRBV9	CASSVAGGSYNEQFF	TGTGCCAGCAGCGTAGCGGGGGGCTCCTACAATGAGCAGTTCTTC
.	.	TRBJ1-1	TRBV2	CASSDGRVVAEAFF	TGTGCCAGCAGTGATGGCAGGGTGGTGGCCGAAGCTTTCTTT
.	.	TRBJ2-3	TRBV6-5	CASSYLESTDTQYF	TGTGCCAGCAGTTACCTCGAGTCCACAGATACGCAGTATTTT
.	.	TRBJ2-7	TRBV5-6	CASSRRLDSEQYF	TGTGCCAGCAGCCGGCGGCTCGACAGCGAGCAGTACTTC
.	.	TRBJ1-5	TRBV19	CASSIGRAYNQPQHF	TGTGCCAGTAGTATAGGCAGGGCGTACAATCAGCCCCAGCATTTT
TRBD1	.	TRBJ1-1	TRBV19	CASRGTGGLGTEAFF	TGTGCCAGTAGGGGAACAGGGGGCCTCGGCACTGAAGCTTTCTTT
.	.	TRBJ1-1	TRBV6-5	CASSRVGPNTEAFF	TGTGCCAGCAGCCGGGTTGGCCCCAACACTGAAGCTTTCTTT
TRBD1	.	TRBJ1-4	TRBV28	CASSSAWTGTLDSTPDEKLFF	TGTGCCAGCAGTTCGGCCTGGACAGGGACCCTTGACTCGACTCCGGATGAAAAACTGTTTTTT
TRBD1	once	TRBJ1-1	TRBV4-3	CASSQIPGTGTTEAFF	TGCGCCAGCAGCCAGATACCCGGGACAGGGACCACTGAAGCTTTCTTT
.	.	TRBJ2-1	TRBV9	CASSVGEVYDEQFF	TGTGCCAGCAGCGTAGGCGAAGTGTACGATGAGCAGTTCTTC
.	.	TRBJ1-5	TRBV6-5	CASSPGGTQPQHF	TGTGCCAGCAGTCCGGGGGGGACTCAGCCCCAGCATTTT
TRBD1	.	TRBJ1-2	TRBV7-2	CASSLERTGATGYTF	TGTGCCAGCAGCTTAGAACGGACAGGGGCAACTGGCTACACCTTC
.	.	TRBJ2-1	TRBV11-3	CASSLEGGFRTPAVEQFF	TGTGCCAGCAGCTTAGAAGGAGGATTCCGGACCCCCGCCGTTGAGCAGTTCTTC
.	.	TRBJ2-1	TRBV5-4	CASSLGATNEQFF	TGTGCCAGCAGCTTGGGAGCTACCAATGAGCAGTTCTTC
.	.	TRBJ2-1	TRBV5-1	CASSFVGLTGLYNEQFF	TGCGCCAGCAGCTTTGTCGGTTTGACAGGCCTTTACAATGAGCAGTTCTTC
TRBD2	.	TRBJ2-7	TRBV27	CASSNLGLAGGSSYEQYF	TGTGCCAGCAGTAATCTTGGACTAGCGGGAGGGAGCTCCTACGAGCAGTACTTC
.	few	TRBJ2-2	TRBV11-2	CASSLIGTPSTGELFF	TGTGCCAGCAGCTTGATCGGGACACCTAGTACCGGGGAGCTGTTTTTT
.	.	TRBJ1-4	TRBV10-1	CASSVQGNEKLFF	TGCGCCAGCAGTGTTCAGGGTAATGAAAAACTGTTTTTT
.	.	TRBJ1-4	TRBV5-1	CASSVRTATTNEKLFF	TGCGCCAGCAGCGTACGGACTGCTACAACTAATGAAAAACTGTTTTTT
.	.	TRBJ1-4	TRBV5-1	CASSLGSGLNEKLFF	TGCGCCAGCAGCTTGGGGTCAGGGCTTAATGAAAAACTGTTTTTT
TRBD2	.	TRBJ2-7	TRBV4-1	CASSPAGTIDYEQYF	TGCGCCAGCAGCCCAGCCGGGACTATCGACTACGAGCAGTACTTC
.	.	TRBJ1-1	TRBV30	CAWSVTRGGTEAFF	TGTGCCTGGAGTGTTACGAGAGGGGGCACTGAAGCTTTCTTT
.	once	TRBJ2-7	TRBV19	CASSRDVTYEQYF	TGTGCCAGTAGCCGGGATGTAACCTACGAGCAGTACTTC
.	.	TRBJ2-1	TRBV5-1	CASSLQLDYNEQFF	TGCGCCAGCAGCTTGCAACTAGATTACAATGAGCAGTTCTTC
.	.	TRBJ1-1	TRBV9	CASSLSSHRDTEAFF	TGTGCCAGCAGCCTGTCCTCGCACAGAGACACTGAAGCTTTCTTT
.	.	TRBJ1-1	TRBV7-2	CASGEQANTEAFF	TGTGCCAGCGGGGAACAGGCGAACACTGAAGCTTTCTTT
TRBD1	.	TRBJ2-1	TRBV19	CASSTRQGWAYNEQFF	TGTGCCAGTAGTACTCGACAGGGTTGGGCCTACAATGAGCAGTTCTTC
.	.	TRBJ2-7	TRBV7-9	CASSLDGLTYEQYF	TGTGCCAGCAGCTTAGATGGTCTAACCTACGAGCAGTACTTC
.	.	TRBJ1-5	TRBV19	CASSQEGRLSNQPQHF	TGTGCCAGTAGTCAGGAGGGGCGGTTAAGCAATCAGCCCCAGCATTTT
TRBD1	.	TRBJ2-7	TRBV6-6	CASSDWDRVEYEQYF	TGTGCCAGCAGTGACTGGGACAGGGTGGAGTACGAGCAGTACTTC
.	.	TRBJ1-1	TRBV7-9	CASSLVLMNTEAFF	TGTGCCAGCAGCTTAGTCCTTATGAACACTGAAGCTTTCTTT
.	few	TRBJ1-5	TRBV21-1	CASSDTGTGVCQPQHF	TGTGCCAGCAGCGACACCGGGACAGGGGTCTGTCAGCCCCAGCATTTT
TRBD2	.	TRBJ2-7	TRBV28	CASSPVYGRASYEQYF	TGTGCCAGCAGTCCCGTTTACGGGAGGGCCTCCTACGAGCAGTACTTC